This T cell receptor beta chain was sequenced during a study of T cells in Graves' hyperthyroidism and ophthalmopathy. Regions amplified from RNA transcripts were the TCR beta CDR3 regions. Researchers ran a first-round RT-PCR on the TCR CDR3 using the HTBI primer set. One entry per CDR3 protein results from TCRdb running MiXCR on the multiplex PCR reads. The sample consists of about 400,000 distinct CDR3 sequences, roughly an eighth of them appearing once. This clonotype came up many times. V lost 5 bases to trimming and J lost 2 bases, with 7 bases between them. Looked up from germline, CDR1 is LGHDT and CDR2 is YNNKEL (reference sequence). This CDR3 region has 13 residues. Each diagnosis drew on symptoms, thyroxine, TRAb, thyroid ultrasound and orbital computed tomography findings.

The V call is TRBV3-1, the J call TRBJ2-4; weak D call: TRBD1 (5 bases). This clonotype originated in a man aged 50 to 59 with Graves' ophthalmopathy. What was sequenced was blood. DNA of the CDR3: TGTGCCAGCAGCTCAGGGACCAAAAACATTCAGTACTTC. It specifies CASSSGTKNIQYF.